This T cell receptor (beta chain) was captured by sequencing in a study of identical twins. Study-wide findings and caveats: Models underestimated TCR alpha sharing (out-of-frame) in monozygotic twins.

The germline V and J ends were trimmed by 6 bases and 5 bases, with 14 bases remaining between them. The germline V gene encodes CDR1 MDHEN and CDR2 SYDVKM. The CDR3 is 14 amino acids. Template switching created a universal primer site, and the cDNA included unique molecular identifiers. Using its own MiXCR run on the 5' RACE reads, TCRdb lists one record per CDR3 protein. The sample shows hundreds of thousands of distinct CDR3 sequences, around 8.8% of them seen only once. This clonotype was found many times. Its antigen is unidentified. This sample was also put to use in a study of yellow fever vaccine responses in identical twins.

The chain links TRBV28 to TRBJ2-1; D is perhaps TRBD1 (6 bases). The sequenced material came from memory (CD45RO+) T cells sorted from blood. The clonotype comes from a woman between 18 and 30 years old in good health. The CDR3 DNA is TGTGCCAGCAGCTATATGGGGGCGAACAATGAGCAGTTCTTC. This encodes CASSYMGANNEQFF.